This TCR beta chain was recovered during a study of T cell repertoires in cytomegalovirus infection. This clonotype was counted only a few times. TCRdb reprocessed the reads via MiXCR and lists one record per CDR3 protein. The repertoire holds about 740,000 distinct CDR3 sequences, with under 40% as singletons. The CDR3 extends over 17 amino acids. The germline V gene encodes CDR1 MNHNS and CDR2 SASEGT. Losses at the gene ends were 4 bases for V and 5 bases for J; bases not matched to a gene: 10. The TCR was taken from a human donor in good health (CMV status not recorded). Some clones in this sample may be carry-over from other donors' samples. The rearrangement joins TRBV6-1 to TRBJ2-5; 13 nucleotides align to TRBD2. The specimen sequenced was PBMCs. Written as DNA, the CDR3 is TGTGCCAGCAGTGGGGAAGGACTAGCGGGAGTGTGGGAGACCCAGTACTTC. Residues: CASSGEGLAGVWETQYF.